These 10 T cell receptor beta chains originate from one sample sequenced in a study of shared clonotypes between healthy human individuals. Produced via immunoSEQ multiplex PCR; TCRdb's table is partial and in-frame only. The data contain approximately 1,500,000 clones, 95% to 99% of them singletons. The sequenced material came from naive CD4+ T cells sorted from blood. As for subset: CD45RA+ positively selected. The source of these receptors is a man aged 25-40 years in good health.

DNA of the CDR3: TGCGCCAGCAGCCCCCGAGGGGGGACGGTAGCTTACGAGCAGTACTTC. The encoded protein is CASSPRGGTVAYEQYF. This chain uses TRBV5-1 with TRBJ2-7; tentatively, D is TRBD1 or TRBD2 (6 bases each). V lost 4 bases and J 4 bases, leaving 21 bases between the germline ends. In germline, CDR1 is SGHRS, CDR2 YFSETQ. This CDR3 region has 16 residues.

This chain connects TRBV29-1 to TRBJ1-5; 7 positions agree with TRBD1. Germline V gene data show CDR1 as SQVTM and CDR2 as ANQGSEA. CDR3 length: 15 residues. The ends lost 6 bases at V and 1 base at J; junction bases unmatched: 9. The CDR3 is CSVTSGTASNQPQHF. The CDR3 DNA follows: TGCAGCGTCACAAGCGGGACAGCCAGCAATCAGCCCCAGCATTTT.

The rearrangement uses TRBV28 and TRBJ2-2; D is ambiguous. V lost 2 bases, J lost 5 bases, and 9 bases lay in between. In germline, CDR1 is MDHEN, CDR2 SYDVKM. The CDR3 sequence is 14 residues long. Here the CDR3 reads CASSLPGRTGELFF. The CDR3 nucleotides read TGTGCCAGCAGTTTACCCGGAAGGACCGGGGAGCTGTTTTTT.

This chain links TRBV6-8 with TRBJ2-1, with D possibly matching TRBD2 (5 bases). Germline V lookup: CDR1 MNHGY, CDR2 SAAAGT. V was cut by 10 bases and J by 10 bases, with 11 bases left in between. This CDR3 spans 10 amino acids. CDR3 residues: CAKPGEEQFF. DNA of the CDR3: TGTGCCAAACCTGGGGAGGAGCAGTTCTTC.

Details on this clone: Other DNA sequences in the same sample also yield this CDR3. The chain carries TRBV2 and TRBJ2-1, with 9 bases aligning to TRBD1. V trimming: 4 bases; J trimming: 4 bases; junction bases outside the gene matches: 5. CDR3 length: 15 residues. Germline CDR1 is SNHLY and CDR2 is FYNNEI. The CDR3 region has the DNA TGTGCCAGCAGTGCGACAGGGGGAACATACAATGAGCAGTTCTTC. Its translation is CASSATGGTYNEQFF.

The rearrangement joins TRBV28 to TRBJ2-7; the D gene could be TRBD1 or TRBD2 (8 bases each). Trimming removed 3 bases at V and 2 bases at J, with 26 bases between. The germline V gene has CDR1 MDHEN and CDR2 SYDVKM. The length of the CDR3 is 19 residues. The CDR3 reads CASSFGQGQGTRGPYEQYF. In nucleotides, the CDR3 is TGTGCCAGCAGTTTCGGACAGGGACAAGGGACTAGGGGCCCCTACGAGCAGTACTTC.

The CDR3 bases are TGTGCCAGCATTTTCCCAGGGTGGGGGAACAATGAGCAGTTCTTC. This codes for CASIFPGWGNNEQFF. The J gene is TRBJ2-1, the V gene TRBV6-1; the D gene could be TRBD1 or TRBD2 (5 bases each). CDR3 length: 15 amino acids. Per the germline V gene, CDR1 is MNHNS and CDR2 is SASEGT. V lost 7 bases and J lost 5, with 18 bases in between.

The V and J genes are TRBV5-4 and TRBJ2-7, with D perhaps being TRBD1 or TRBD2 (5 bases each). The CDR3 consists of 14 residues. CDR1 SGHNT and CDR2 YYREEE come from the germline V gene (reference sequence). Trimming shortened V by 5 bases and J by 2 bases, and 14 bases separated the two germline ends. CDR3 sequence reads: CASSTAGTTYEQYF. The CDR3 region has the DNA TGTGCCAGCAGTACCGCCGGGACGACCTACGAGCAGTACTTC.

V gene TRBV19 combines with J gene TRBJ1-5; TRBD1 might be the D (6 bases). The CDR3 runs 12 residues. V was pared by 9 bases and J by 9 bases, with 15 bases between. Per germline, CDR1 LNHDA and CDR2 SQIVND (reference sequence). Here the CDR3 reads CASGQTSTPQHF. CDR3 sequence (DNA): TGTGCCAGCGGACAGACTTCGACGCCCCAGCATTTT.

The chain has TRBV25-1 and TRBJ1-2; 10 bases are a match to TRBD1. The CDR3 consists of 15 residues. CDR1 is MGHDK, CDR2 SYGVNS, per germline. After removal of 4 bases from V and 4 bases from J, the junction contained 6 bases not matched to a gene. CDR3 sequence reads: CASSGGQGLFYGYTF. In DNA form, the CDR3 reads TGTGCCAGCAGTGGGGGACAGGGGCTCTTCTATGGCTACACCTTC.